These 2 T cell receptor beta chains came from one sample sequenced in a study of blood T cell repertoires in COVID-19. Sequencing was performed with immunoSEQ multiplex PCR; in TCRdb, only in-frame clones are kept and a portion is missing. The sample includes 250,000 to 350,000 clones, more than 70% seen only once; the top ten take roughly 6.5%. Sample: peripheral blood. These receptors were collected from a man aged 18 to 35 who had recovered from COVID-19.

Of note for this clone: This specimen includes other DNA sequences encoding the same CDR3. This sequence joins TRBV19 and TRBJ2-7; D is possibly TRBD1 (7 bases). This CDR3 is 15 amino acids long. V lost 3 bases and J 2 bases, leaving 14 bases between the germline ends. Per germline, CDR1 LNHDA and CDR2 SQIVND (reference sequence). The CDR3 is CASSIGSGGTYEQYF. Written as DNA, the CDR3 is TGTGCCAGTAGTATTGGCTCAGGGGGGACCTACGAGCAGTACTTC.

For the CDR3, the DNA is TGTGCCAGCTCACCGGCAGGAATGAACACTGAAGCTTTCTTT. It yields the protein CASSPAGMNTEAFF. The chain carries TRBV18 and TRBJ1-1, with no clear D. The ends were cut back, 3 bases at V and 0 bases at J, with 8 bases in the middle. The CDR3 spans 14 residues. Per germline, CDR1 KGHSH and CDR2 LQKENI.